This T cell receptor (beta chain) derives from a study of shared clonotypes between healthy human individuals. Study at large: Three CD4 naive, three CD4 memory, two CD8 naive and one CD8 memory plate were used per donor.

CDR1 is MGHDK and CDR2 is SYGVNS in the germline V gene. V was cut by 4 bases and J by 7 bases, with 7 bases left in between. This CDR3 spans 12 amino acids. Replicate sorted-subset PCRs were loaded with 150 to 250 ng DNA, roughly 33,000 T cell genomes. Profiling relied on immunoSEQ multiplex PCR, and the TCRdb table lists in-frame clones only, not all of them. The sample consists of 1.4 million to 1.5 million clones, around 97% of them appearing once. The sequencing input was naive CD4+ T cells sorted from blood. The subset is: CD45RA+ positively selected. The sequence was collected from a man aged 25-40 years in good health. The V gene is TRBV25-1, the J gene TRBJ2-2; D uncertain. In nucleotides, the CDR3 is TGTGCCAGCAGTGTGGGCAGCGGGGAGCTGTTTTTT. It is translated as CASSVGSGELFF.